A single sample gave rise to the 5 T cell receptor beta chains below, sequenced in a study of T cell responses to AZD1222 COVID-19 vaccine. This table comes from immunoSEQ multiplex PCR, and its TCRdb copy is limited to in-frame clones, with some not included. The profile shows roughly 140,000 clones, 88% of them singletons. The sequencing used peripheral blood, collected on day 0 of MenACWY control vaccination. The receptor source for this set is an adult in good health.

CDR3 residues: CASSPRGNTYEQYF. The CDR3, as DNA: TGTGCCAGCAGCCCCCGGGGTAACACCTACGAGCAGTACTTC. The gene calls are TRBV5-8 and TRBJ2-7, with D perhaps TRBD2 (5 bases). The CDR3 length is 14 residues. Trimming took 4 bases from V and 2 from J, leaving 13 bases between them. Germline CDR1 and CDR2: SGHTS and YDEGEE.

This clone was detected only once. The rearrangement uses TRBV5-1 and TRBJ2-2, with 9 bases lining up with TRBD2. The CDR3 consists of 17 residues. Germline V lookup: CDR1 SGHRS, CDR2 YFSETQ. Unmatched junction bases numbered 10, after V lost 0 bases and J lost 7 bases. The CDR3 protein is CASSLARASGDGGELFF. DNA of the CDR3: TGCGCCAGCAGCTTGGCCCGGGCTAGCGGGGATGGCGGGGAGCTGTTTTTT.

The sample holds one count of this clone. The V call is TRBV30, the J call TRBJ2-3; D gene ambiguous. In germline, CDR1 is GTSNPN, CDR2 SVGIG (reference sequence). The CDR3 has 13 amino acids. The V gene lost 5 bases and the J gene lost 1 base, with 10 bases spanning the gap. In DNA form, the CDR3 reads TGTGCCTGGGACGATGGGGGCACAGATACGCAGTATTTT. It codes for CAWDDGGTDTQYF.

V usage is TRBV28 and J usage is TRBJ1-1; 7 bases align to TRBD1. V shed 8 bases and J 4 bases; nucleotides not matched to a gene: 10. Germline V gives CDR1 MDHEN, CDR2 SYDVKM. This CDR3 is 14 amino acids long. CDR3 nucleotides: TGTGCCAGCCAGAGGGGGCTATCAGGCACTGAAGCTTTCTTT. Its translation is CASQRGLSGTEAFF.

This chain's CDR3 is CASSTQANTGELFF. The CDR3, as DNA: TGCGCCAGCAGCACCCAGGCTAACACCGGGGAGCTGTTTTTT. The chain uses TRBV5-1 and TRBJ2-2; D not certain. Germline V gives CDR1 SGHRS, CDR2 YFSETQ. Deletions cut 4 bases from V and 2 bases from J, with 9 bases between. This CDR3 region has 14 residues.